This record looks at one T cell receptor (beta chain) sequence and its context. This sample is drawn from a study of Graves' ophthalmopathy and Graves' hyperthyroidism. The CDR3 is made up of 15 amino acids. Germline trimming cut 5 bases from V and 5 bases from J; bases unmatched to any gene: 8. Per the germline V gene, CDR1 is SGHAT and CDR2 is FQNNGV. Amplification of the TCR beta CDR3 regions used RNA transcripts (as template). HTBI primers served in a first-round RT-PCR, which a second-round multiplex PCR followed. Each CDR3 protein is one row after TCRdb ran MiXCR on the multiplex PCR reads. Among almost 750,000 distinct CDR3 sequences listed, 35% to 50% were seen once.

The V and J genes are TRBV11-2 and TRBJ2-5; 10 bases align to TRBD2. This receptor was obtained from an adult man with Graves' ophthalmopathy. Sequenced: peripheral blood. CDR3 sequence: CASSEVIAGGETQYF. CDR3 DNA: TGTGCCAGCAGCGAAGTAATAGCGGGAGGCGAGACCCAGTACTTC. The full variable domain, with the rest looked up from reference TRBV11-2 and TRBJ2-5, is EAGVAQSPRYKIIEKRQSVAFWCNPISGHATLYWYQQILGQGPKLLIQFQNNGVVDDSQLPKDRFSAERLKGVDSTLKIQPAKLEDSAVYLCASSEVIAGGETQYFGPGTRLLVL.